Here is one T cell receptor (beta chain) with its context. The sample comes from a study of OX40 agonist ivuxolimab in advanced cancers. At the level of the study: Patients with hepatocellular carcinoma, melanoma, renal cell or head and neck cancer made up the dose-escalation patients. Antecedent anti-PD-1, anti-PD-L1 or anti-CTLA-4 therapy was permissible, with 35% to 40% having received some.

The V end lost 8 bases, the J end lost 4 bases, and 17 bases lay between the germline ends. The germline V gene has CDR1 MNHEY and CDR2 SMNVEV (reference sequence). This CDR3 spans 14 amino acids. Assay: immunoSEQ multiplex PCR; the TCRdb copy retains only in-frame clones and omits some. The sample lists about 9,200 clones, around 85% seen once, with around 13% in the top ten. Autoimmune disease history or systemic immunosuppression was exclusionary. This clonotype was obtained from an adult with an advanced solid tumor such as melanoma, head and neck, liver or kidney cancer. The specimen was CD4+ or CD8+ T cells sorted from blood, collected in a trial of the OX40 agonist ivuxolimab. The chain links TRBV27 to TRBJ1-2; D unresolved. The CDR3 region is CASWTPTQTYGYTF. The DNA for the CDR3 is TGTGCCAGCTGGACCCCAACCCAGACCTATGGCTACACCTTC.